This TCR beta chain was documented in a study of blood T cell repertoires in COVID-19. This table comes from immunoSEQ multiplex PCR, and its TCRdb copy is limited to in-frame clones, with some not included. The sample lists over 90,000 clones, 86% seen once, with 1.5% to 2% in the top ten. Germline V gives CDR1 SGHTA, CDR2 FQGNSA. V was clipped by 4 bases and J by 4 bases; unmatched bases: 11. The CDR3 loop spans 16 amino acids. The TCR sequence derives from an elderly man with acute or convalescent COVID-19. The chain joins TRBV7-2 to TRBJ1-1; TRBD1 matches at 8 bases. The sequencing input was peripheral blood. CDR3 residues: CASSSPQGARGTEAFF. Written as DNA, the CDR3 is TGTGCCAGCAGCTCCCCTCAGGGGGCGCGGGGCACTGAAGCTTTCTTT. The variable domain in full, completed from reference TRBV7-2 and TRBJ1-1, reads GAGVSQSPSNKVTEKGKDVELRCDPISGHTALYWYRQSLGQGLEFLIYFQGNSAPDKSGLPSDRFSAERTGGSVSTLTIQRTQQEDSAVYLCASSSPQGARGTEAFFGQGTRLTVV.